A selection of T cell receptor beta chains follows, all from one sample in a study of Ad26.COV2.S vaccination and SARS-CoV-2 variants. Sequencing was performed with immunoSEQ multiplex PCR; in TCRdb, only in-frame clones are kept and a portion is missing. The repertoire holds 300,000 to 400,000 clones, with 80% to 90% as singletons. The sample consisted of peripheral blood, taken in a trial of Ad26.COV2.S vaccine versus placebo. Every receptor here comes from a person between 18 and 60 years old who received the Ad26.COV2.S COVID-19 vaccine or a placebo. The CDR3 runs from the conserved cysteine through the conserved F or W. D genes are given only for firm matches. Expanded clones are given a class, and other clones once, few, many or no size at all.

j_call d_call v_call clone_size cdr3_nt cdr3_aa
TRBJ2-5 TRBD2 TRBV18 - TGTGCCAGCTCACCTATGCCTCGAGCGGGGGTGGTCCAGTACTTC CASSPMPRAGVVQYF
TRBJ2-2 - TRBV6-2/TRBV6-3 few TGTGCCAGCAGTCGGGACGGTGGGGGCATCGGGGAGCTGTTTTTT CASSRDGGGIGELFF
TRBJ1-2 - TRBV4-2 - TGTGCCAGCAGCCAAGATAGCCTACAGGGTTCGGATGGCTACACCTTC CASSQDSLQGSDGYTF
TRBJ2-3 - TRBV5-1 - TGCGCCAGCAGCCTGGGGCTCCCCGCCACAGATACGCAGTATTTT CASSLGLPATDTQYF
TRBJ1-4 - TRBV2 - TGTGCCAGCAGCAAAGCCGGGACAACTAATGAAAAACTGTTTTTT CASSKAGTTNEKLFF
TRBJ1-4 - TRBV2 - TGTGCCAGCAGGCCTGGCGAAAAACTGTTTTTT CASRPGEKLFF
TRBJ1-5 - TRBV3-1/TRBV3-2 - TGTGCCAGCGCTATAGGTGGGGACGATCAGCCCCAGCATTTT CASAIGGDDQPQHF
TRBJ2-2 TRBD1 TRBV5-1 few TGCGCCAGCAGCCCCCTCCGACAGGGTACGAACACCGGGGAGCTGTTTTTT CASSPLRQGTNTGELFF
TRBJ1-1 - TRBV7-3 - TGTGCCAGCAGCTCGGGGACCCACCGGAACACTGAAGCTTTCTTT CASSSGTHRNTEAFF
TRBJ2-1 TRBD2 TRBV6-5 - TGTGCCAGCAGTTACCCCGGGAGGCCAAACAATGAGCAGTTCTTC CASSYPGRPNNEQFF
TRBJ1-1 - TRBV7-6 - TGTGCCAGCACGAATGAGGGGAACACTGAAGCTTTCTTT CASTNEGNTEAFF
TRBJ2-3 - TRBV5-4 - TGTGCCAGCAGCCTCGGGGACACAGATACGCAGTATTTT CASSLGDTDTQYF
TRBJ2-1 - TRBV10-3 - TGTGCCATCAGTGAGACAGACAAAAGCAATGAGCAGTTCTTC CAISETDKSNEQFF
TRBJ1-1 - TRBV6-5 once TGTGCCAGCAGTTATCAACTAGGGAACACTGAAGCTTTCTTT CASSYQLGNTEAFF
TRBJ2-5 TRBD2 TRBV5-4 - TGTGCCAGCAGGGGACTAGCGGGAGAGACCCAGTACTTC CASRGLAGETQYF
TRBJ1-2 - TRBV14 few TGTGCCAGCAGCCAGACGTGGGCGGACTATGGCTACACCTTC CASSQTWADYGYTF
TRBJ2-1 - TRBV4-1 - TGCGCCAGCAGCCAAGTTGTCGCGGGCGGGGTCCATGAGCAGTTCTTC CASSQVVAGGVHEQFF
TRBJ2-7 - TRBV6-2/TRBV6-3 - TGTGCCAGCAGCATAGTGGGGGGCCGGAACGAGCAGTACTTC CASSIVGGRNEQYF
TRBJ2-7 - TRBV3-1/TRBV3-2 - TGTGCCAGCAGCCAAGTTGTGGGCAGGGTGAACGAGCAGTACTTC CASSQVVGRVNEQYF
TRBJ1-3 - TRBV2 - TGTGCCAGCACCGGGGGCTCAGGAAACACCATATATTTT CASTGGSGNTIYF
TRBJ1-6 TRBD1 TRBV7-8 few TGTGCCAGCAGCCTGGACAGGGGGTTGGCACCCCTCCACTTT CASSLDRGLAPLHF
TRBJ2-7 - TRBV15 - TGTGCCACCAGCAGAGATGGTGAGGGCTGGTACGAGCAGTACTTC CATSRDGEGWYEQYF
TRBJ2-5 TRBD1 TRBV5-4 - TGTGCCAGCAGCTCTACAGGGGGCGGCGAGACCCAGTACTTC CASSSTGGGETQYF
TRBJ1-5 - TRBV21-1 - TGTGCCAGCAGCAAAATGGGCCTTCGTCAGAGGATTAGCAATCAGCCCCAGCATTTT CASSKMGLRQRISNQPQHF
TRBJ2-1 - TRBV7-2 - TGTGCCAGCAGCTTATTACTTGGGAGGACCTACAATGAGCAGTTCTTC CASSLLLGRTYNEQFF
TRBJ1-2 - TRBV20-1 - TGCAGTGCTAGTGTCAGTGCTGGCTACACCTTC CSASVSAGYTF
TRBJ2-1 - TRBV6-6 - TGTGCCAGCAGTCCGACAGTCTACAATGAGCAGTTCTTC CASSPTVYNEQFF
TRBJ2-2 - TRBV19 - TGTGCCAGTAGTATAGATGAGGCAGGGCCTTACACCGGGGAGCTGTTTTTT CASSIDEAGPYTGELFF
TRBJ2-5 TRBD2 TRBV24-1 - TGTGCCACCAGTGATTTGCGGAGCGGGGGGGCTCCCCAAGAGACCCAGTACTTC CATSDLRSGGAPQETQYF
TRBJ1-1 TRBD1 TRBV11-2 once TGTGCCAGCAGCCTAGGGGGCTCGAGCACTGAAGCTTTCTTT CASSLGGSSTEAFF
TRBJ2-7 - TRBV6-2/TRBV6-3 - TGTGCCAGCAGTTGGAGTATGGGTGAGCAGTACTTC CASSWSMGEQYF
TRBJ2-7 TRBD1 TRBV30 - TGTGCCTGGAGTCGGGACAGTCTTGGCTACGAGCAGTACTTC CAWSRDSLGYEQYF
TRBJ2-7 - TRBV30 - TGTGCCTGGAGCCCCGAATTGTTCTACGAGCAGTACTTC CAWSPELFYEQYF
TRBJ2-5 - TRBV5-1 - TGCGCCAGCAGCTTGTCGCTGGGGCGGGAGACCCAGTACTTC CASSLSLGRETQYF
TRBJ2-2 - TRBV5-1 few TGCGCCAGCAGCTTCACATTGGGGAGCACCGGGGAGCTGTTTTTT CASSFTLGSTGELFF